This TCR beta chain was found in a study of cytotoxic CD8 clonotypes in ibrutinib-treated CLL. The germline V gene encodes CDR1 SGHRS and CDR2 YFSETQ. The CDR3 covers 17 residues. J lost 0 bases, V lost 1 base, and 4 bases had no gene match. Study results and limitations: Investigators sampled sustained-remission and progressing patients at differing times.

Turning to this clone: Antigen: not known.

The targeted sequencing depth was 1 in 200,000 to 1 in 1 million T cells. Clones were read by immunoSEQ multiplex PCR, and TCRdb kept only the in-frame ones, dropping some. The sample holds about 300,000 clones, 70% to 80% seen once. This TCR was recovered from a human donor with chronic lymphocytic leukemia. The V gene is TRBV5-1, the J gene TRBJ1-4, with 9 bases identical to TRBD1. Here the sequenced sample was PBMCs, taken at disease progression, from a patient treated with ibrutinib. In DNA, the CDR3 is TGCGCCAGCAGCTTGAGGCGACAGGGGGCAACTAATGAAAAACTGTTTTTT. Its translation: CASSLRRQGATNEKLFF.